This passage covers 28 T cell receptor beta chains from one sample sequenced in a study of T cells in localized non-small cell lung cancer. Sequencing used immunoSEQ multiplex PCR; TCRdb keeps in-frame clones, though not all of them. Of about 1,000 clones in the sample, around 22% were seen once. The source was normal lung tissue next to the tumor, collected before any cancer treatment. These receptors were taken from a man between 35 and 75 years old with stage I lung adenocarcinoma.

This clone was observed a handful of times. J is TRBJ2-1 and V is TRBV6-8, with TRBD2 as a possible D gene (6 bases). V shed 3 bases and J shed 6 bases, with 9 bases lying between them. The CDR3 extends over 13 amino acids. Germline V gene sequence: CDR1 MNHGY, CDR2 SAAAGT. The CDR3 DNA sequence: TGTGCCAGCAGTTATCGGGAGTTCAATGAGCAGTTCTTC. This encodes CASSYREFNEQFF.

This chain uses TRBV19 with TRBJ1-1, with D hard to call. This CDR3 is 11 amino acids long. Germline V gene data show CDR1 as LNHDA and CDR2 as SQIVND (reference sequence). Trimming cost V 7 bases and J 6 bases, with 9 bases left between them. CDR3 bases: TGTGCCAGTAATTTAGGACCTGAAGCTTTCTTT. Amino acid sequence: CASNLGPEAFF. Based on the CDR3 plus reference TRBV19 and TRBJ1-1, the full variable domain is DGGITQSPKYLFRKEGQNVTLSCEQNLNHDAMYWYRQDPGQGLRLIYYSQIVNDFQKGDIAEGYSVSREKKESFPLTVTSAQKNPTAFYLCASNLGPEAFFGQGTRLTVV.

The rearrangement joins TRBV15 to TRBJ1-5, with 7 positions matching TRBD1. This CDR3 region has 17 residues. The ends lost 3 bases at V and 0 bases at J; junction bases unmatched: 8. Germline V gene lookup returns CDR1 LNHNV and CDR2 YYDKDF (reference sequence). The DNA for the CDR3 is TGTGCCACCAGCAGGGGGGACAGATTTTATAGCAATCAGCCCCAGCATTTT. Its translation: CATSRGDRFYSNQPQHF.

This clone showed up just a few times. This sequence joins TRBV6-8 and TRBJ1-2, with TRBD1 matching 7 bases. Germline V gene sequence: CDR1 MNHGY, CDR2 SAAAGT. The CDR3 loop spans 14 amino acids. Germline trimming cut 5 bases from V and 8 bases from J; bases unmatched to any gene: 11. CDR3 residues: CASSRDSNPQGYTF. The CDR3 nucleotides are TGTGCCAGCAGTCGGGACAGCAACCCGCAGGGCTACACCTTC.

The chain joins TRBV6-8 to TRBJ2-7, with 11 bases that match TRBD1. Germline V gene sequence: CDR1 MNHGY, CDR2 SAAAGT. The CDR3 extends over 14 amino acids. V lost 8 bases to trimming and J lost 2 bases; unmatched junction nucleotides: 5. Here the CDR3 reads CASRPGQGAYEQYF. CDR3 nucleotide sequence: TGTGCCAGCCGTCCGGGACAGGGGGCCTACGAGCAGTACTTC.

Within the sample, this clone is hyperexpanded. CDR3 in DNA: TGTGCCAGCAGTTACTTGGGGGCTCAGCAGCCCCAGCATTTT. Translation: CASSYLGAQQPQHF. This chain links TRBV6-8 with TRBJ1-5, with D tentatively TRBD1 (6 bases). CDR1 and CDR2 from the germline V gene are MNHGY and SAAAGT. The CDR3 length is 14 residues. Trimming removed 1 base from V and 7 bases from J, with 11 bases in between.

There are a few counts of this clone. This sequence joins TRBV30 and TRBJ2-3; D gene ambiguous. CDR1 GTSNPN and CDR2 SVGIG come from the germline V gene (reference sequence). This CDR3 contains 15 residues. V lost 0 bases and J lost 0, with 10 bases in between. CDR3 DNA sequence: TGTGCCTGGAGTGTAGGTTCGACTAGCACAGATACGCAGTATTTT. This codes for CAWSVGSTSTDTQYF.

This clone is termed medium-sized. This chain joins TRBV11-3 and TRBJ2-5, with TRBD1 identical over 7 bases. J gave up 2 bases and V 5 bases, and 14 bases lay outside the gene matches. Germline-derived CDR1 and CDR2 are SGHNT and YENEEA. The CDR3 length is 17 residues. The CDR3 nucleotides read TGTGCCAGCAGCCCGCGAGTTGGTAGGGGGCGGCAAGAGACCCAGTACTTC. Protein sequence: CASSPRVGRGRQETQYF.

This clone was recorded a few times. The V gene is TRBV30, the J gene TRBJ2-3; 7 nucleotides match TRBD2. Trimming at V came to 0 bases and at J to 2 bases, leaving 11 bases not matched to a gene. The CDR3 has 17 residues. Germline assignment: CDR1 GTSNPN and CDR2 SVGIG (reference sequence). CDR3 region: CAWSVLEASGLTDTQYF. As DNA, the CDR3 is TGTGCCTGGAGTGTACTTGAAGCTAGCGGCCTCACAGATACGCAGTATTTT.

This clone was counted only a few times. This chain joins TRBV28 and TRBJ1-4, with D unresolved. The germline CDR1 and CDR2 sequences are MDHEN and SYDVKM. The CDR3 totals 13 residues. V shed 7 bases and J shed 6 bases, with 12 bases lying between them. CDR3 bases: TGTGCCAGCACCGTTGTGGGTGATGAAAAACTGTTTTTT. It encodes CASTVVGDEKLFF.

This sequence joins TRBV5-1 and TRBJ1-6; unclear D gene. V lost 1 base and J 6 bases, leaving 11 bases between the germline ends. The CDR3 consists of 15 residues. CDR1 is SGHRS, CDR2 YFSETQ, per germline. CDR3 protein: CASSLTQTPNSPLHF. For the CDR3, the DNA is TGCGCCAGCAGCTTGACCCAAACCCCTAATTCACCCCTCCACTTT.

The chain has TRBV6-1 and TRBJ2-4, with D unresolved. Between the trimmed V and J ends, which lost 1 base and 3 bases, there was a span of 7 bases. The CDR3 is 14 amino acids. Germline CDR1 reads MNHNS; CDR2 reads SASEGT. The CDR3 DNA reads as TGTGCCAGCAGTGAAGGGGCCTTCAAAAACATTCAGTACTTC. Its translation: CASSEGAFKNIQYF.

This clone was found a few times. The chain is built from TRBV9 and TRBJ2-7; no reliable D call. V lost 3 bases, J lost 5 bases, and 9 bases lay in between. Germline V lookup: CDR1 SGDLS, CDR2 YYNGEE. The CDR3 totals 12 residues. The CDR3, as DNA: TGTGCCAGCAGCGCGATTGGTGACGAGCAGTACTTC. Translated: CASSAIGDEQYF. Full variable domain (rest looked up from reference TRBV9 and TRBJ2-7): DSGVTQTPKHLITATGQRVTLRCSPRSGDLSVYWYQQSLDQGLQFLIQYYNGEERAKGNILERFSAQQFPDLHSELNLSSLELGDSALYFCASSAIGDEQYFGPGTRLTVT.

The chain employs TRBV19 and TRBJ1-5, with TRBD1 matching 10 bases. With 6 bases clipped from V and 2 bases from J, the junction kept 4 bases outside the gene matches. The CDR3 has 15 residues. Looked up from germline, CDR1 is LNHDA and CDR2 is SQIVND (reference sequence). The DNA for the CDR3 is TGTGCCAGTAGGGGAGGACAGGGGGGCAATCAGCCCCAGCATTTT. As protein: CASRGGQGGNQPQHF.

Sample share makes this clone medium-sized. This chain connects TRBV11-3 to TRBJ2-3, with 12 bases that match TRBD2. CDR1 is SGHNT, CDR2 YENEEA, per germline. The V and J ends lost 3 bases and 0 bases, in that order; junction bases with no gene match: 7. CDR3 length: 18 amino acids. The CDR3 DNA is TGTGCCAGCAGCTTCCAGACTAGCGGGGGCTCTAGCACAGATACGCAGTATTTT. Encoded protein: CASSFQTSGGSSTDTQYF.

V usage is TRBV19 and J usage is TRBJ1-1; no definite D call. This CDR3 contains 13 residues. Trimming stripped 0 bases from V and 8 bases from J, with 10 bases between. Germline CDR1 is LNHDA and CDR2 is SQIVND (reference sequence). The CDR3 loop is CASSIDFLSEAFF. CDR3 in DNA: TGTGCCAGTAGTATAGATTTCTTAAGCGAAGCTTTCTTT.

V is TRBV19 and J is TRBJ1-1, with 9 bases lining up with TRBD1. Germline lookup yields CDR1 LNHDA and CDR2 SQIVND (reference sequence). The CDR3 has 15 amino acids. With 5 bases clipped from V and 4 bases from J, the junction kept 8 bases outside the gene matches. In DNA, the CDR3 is TGTGCCAGTAGTGACCGGACAGGGGCCTTCACTGAAGCTTTCTTT. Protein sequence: CASSDRTGAFTEAFF.

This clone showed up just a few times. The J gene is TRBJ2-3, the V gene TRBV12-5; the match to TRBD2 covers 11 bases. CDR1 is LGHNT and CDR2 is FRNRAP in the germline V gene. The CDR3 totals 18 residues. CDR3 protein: CATTSGTSGLAGTDTQYF. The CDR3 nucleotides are TGTGCCACAACATCCGGGACTAGCGGTCTCGCTGGCACAGATACGCAGTATTTT.

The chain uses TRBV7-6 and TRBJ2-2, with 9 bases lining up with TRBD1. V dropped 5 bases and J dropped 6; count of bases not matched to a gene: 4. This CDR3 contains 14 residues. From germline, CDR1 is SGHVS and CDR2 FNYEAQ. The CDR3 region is CASSLQGASGELFF. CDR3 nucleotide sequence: TGTGCCAGCAGCCTACAGGGGGCGTCCGGGGAGCTGTTTTTT.

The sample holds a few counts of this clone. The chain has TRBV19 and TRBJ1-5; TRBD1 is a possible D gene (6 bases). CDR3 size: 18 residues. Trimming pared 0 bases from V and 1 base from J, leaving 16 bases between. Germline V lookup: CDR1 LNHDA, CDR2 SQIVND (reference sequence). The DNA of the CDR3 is TGTGCCAGTAGTATAGATAAGATACAGGGATACAGCAATCAGCCCCAGCATTTT. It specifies CASSIDKIQGYSNQPQHF. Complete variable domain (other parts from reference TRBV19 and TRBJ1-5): DGGITQSPKYLFRKEGQNVTLSCEQNLNHDAMYWYRQDPGQGLRLIYYSQIVNDFQKGDIAEGYSVSREKKESFPLTVTSAQKNPTAFYLCASSIDKIQGYSNQPQHFGDGTRLSIL.

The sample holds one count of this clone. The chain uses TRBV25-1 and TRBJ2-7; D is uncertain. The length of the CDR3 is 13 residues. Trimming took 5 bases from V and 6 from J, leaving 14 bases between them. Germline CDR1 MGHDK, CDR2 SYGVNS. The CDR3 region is CASSFRGVGEQYF. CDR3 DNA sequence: TGTGCCAGCAGTTTCAGAGGTGTTGGCGAGCAGTACTTC.

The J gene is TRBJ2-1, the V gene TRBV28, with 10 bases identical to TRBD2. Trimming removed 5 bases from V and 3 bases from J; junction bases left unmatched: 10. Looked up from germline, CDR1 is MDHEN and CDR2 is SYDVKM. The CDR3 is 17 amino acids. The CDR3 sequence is CASSLPQLAGSYNEQFF. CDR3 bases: TGTGCCAGCAGTCTCCCCCAACTAGCGGGGAGCTACAATGAGCAGTTCTTC.

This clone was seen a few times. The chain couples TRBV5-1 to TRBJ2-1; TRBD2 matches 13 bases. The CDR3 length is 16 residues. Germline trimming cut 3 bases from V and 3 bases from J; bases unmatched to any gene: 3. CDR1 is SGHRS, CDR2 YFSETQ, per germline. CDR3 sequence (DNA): TGCGCCAGCAGCTCTGGGACTAGCGGGAACTACAATGAGCAGTTCTTC. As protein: CASSSGTSGNYNEQFF.

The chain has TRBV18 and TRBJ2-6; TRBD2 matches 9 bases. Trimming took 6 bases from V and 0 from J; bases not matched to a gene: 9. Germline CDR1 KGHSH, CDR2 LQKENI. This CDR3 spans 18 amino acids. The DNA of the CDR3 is TGTGCCAGCTCTGCATTAGCGGGGGCTCACTCTGGGGCCAACGTCCTGACTTTC. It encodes CASSALAGAHSGANVLTF.

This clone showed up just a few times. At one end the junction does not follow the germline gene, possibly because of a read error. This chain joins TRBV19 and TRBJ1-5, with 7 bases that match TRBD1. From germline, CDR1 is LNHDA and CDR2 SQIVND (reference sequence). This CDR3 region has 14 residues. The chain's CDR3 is CASRFRRGNQPQHF. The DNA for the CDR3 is TGTGCGAGTAGGTTCCGCAGGGGGAATCAGCCCCAGCATTTT.

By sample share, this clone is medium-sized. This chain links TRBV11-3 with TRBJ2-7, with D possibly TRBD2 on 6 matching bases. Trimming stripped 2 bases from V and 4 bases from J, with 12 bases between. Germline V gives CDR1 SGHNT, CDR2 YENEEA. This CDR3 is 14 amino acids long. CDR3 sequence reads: CASSLHLGGYEQYF. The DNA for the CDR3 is TGTGCCAGCAGCTTACACCTCGGAGGGTACGAGCAGTACTTC.

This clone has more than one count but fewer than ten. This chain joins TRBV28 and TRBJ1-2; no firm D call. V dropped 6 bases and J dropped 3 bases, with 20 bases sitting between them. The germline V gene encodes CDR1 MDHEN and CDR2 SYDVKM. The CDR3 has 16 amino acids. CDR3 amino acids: CASRPLSLGVHYGYTF. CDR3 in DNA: TGTGCCAGCAGACCGCTTTCCTTGGGAGTCCACTATGGCTACACCTTC.

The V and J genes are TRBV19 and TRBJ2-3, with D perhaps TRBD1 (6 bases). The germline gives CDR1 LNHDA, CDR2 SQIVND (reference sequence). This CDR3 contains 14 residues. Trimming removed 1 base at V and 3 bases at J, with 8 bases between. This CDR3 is CASSIGQGTDTQYF. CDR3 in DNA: TGTGCCAGTAGTATAGGGCAGGGGACAGATACGCAGTATTTT.